This T cell receptor beta chain was recovered during a study of T cell repertoires in cytomegalovirus infection. Across the whole study: Selected CMV epitopes included recently identified HLA-C-restricted ones as well as well-studied HLA-B-restricted ones.

From the reads, TCRdb called clonotypes with MiXCR, one entry per CDR3 protein. The sample has about 920,000 distinct CDR3 sequences, approximately 31% seen once; the top ten hold 10% to 15%. This clonotype has ten or more counts. Antigen specificity is unknown. V was clipped by 2 bases and J by 8 bases, with 18 bases between them. This CDR3 contains 15 residues. The germline gives CDR1 DFQATT, CDR2 SNEGSKA (reference sequence). This chain connects TRBV20-1 to TRBJ1-4; D gene uncertain. The receptor's source is a human donor in good health (CMV status not recorded). Some clones in this sample may be carry-over from other donors' samples. The sequences come from cultured CD8+ T cells from PBMCs, collected from culture after CMV antigen stimulation. CDR3 in amino acids: CSARWSARRWEKLFF. The CDR3 nucleotides are TGCAGTGCTAGATGGTCGGCACGGCGGTGGGAAAAACTGTTTTTT.